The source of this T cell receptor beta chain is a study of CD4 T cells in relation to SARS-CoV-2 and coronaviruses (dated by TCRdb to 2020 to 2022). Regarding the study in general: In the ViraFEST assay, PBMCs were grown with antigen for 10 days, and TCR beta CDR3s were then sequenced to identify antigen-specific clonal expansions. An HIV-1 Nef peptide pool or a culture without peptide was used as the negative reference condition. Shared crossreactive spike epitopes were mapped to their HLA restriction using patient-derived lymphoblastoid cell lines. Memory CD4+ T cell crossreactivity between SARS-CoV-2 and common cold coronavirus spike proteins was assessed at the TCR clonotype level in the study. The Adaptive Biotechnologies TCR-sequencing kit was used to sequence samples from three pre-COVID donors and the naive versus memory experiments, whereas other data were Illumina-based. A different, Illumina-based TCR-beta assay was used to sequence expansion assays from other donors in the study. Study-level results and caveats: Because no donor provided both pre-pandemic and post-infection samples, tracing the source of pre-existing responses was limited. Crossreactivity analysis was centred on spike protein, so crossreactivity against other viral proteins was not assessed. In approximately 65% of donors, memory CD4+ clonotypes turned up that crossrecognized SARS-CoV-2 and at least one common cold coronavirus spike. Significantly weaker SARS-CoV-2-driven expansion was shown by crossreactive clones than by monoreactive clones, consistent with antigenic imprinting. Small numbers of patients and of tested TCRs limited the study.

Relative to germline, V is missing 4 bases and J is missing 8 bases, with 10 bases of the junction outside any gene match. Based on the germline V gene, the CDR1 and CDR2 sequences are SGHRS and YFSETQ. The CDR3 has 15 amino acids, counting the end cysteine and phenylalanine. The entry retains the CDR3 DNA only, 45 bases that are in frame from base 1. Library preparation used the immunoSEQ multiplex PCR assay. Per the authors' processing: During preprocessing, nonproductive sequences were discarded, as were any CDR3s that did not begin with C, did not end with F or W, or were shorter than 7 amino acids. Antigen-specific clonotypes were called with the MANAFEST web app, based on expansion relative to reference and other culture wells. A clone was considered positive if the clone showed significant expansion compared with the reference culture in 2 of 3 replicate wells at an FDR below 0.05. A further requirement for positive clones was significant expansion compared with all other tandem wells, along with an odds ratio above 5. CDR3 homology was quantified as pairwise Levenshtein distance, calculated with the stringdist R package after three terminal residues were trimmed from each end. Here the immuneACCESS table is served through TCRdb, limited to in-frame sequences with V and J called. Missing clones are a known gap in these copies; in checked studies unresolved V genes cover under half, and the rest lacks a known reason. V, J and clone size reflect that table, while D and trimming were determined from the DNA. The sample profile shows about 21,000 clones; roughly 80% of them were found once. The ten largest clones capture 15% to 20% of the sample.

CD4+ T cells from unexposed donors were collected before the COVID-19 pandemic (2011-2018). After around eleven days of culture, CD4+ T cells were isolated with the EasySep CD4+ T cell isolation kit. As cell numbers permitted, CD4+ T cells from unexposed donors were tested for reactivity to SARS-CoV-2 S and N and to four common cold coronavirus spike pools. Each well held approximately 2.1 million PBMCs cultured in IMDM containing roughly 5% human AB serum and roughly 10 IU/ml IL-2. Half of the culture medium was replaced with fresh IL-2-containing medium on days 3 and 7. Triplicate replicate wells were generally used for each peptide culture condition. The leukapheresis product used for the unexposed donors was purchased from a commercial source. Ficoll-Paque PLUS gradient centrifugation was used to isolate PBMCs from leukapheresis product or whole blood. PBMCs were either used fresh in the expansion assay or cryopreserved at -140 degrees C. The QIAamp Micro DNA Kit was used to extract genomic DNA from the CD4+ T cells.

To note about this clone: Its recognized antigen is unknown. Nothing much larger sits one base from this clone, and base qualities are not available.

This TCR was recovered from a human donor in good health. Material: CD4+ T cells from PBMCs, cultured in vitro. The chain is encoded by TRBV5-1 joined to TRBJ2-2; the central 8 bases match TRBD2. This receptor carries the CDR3 CASSLGGAGEGELFF. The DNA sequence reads TGCGCCAGCAGCCTCGGCGGAGCGGGAGAAGGGGAGCTGTTTTTT.